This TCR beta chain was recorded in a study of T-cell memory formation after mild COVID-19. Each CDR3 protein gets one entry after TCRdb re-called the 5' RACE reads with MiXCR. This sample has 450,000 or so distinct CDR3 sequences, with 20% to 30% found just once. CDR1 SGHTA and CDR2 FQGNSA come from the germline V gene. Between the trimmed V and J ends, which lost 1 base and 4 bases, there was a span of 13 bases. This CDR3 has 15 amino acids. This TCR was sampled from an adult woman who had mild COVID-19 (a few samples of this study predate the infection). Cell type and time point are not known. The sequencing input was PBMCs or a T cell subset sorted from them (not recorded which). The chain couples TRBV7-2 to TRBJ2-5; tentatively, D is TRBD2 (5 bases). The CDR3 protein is CASSLGRGARETQYF. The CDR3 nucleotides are TGTGCCAGCAGCTTAGGTCGGGGAGCGCGAGAGACCCAGTACTTC.